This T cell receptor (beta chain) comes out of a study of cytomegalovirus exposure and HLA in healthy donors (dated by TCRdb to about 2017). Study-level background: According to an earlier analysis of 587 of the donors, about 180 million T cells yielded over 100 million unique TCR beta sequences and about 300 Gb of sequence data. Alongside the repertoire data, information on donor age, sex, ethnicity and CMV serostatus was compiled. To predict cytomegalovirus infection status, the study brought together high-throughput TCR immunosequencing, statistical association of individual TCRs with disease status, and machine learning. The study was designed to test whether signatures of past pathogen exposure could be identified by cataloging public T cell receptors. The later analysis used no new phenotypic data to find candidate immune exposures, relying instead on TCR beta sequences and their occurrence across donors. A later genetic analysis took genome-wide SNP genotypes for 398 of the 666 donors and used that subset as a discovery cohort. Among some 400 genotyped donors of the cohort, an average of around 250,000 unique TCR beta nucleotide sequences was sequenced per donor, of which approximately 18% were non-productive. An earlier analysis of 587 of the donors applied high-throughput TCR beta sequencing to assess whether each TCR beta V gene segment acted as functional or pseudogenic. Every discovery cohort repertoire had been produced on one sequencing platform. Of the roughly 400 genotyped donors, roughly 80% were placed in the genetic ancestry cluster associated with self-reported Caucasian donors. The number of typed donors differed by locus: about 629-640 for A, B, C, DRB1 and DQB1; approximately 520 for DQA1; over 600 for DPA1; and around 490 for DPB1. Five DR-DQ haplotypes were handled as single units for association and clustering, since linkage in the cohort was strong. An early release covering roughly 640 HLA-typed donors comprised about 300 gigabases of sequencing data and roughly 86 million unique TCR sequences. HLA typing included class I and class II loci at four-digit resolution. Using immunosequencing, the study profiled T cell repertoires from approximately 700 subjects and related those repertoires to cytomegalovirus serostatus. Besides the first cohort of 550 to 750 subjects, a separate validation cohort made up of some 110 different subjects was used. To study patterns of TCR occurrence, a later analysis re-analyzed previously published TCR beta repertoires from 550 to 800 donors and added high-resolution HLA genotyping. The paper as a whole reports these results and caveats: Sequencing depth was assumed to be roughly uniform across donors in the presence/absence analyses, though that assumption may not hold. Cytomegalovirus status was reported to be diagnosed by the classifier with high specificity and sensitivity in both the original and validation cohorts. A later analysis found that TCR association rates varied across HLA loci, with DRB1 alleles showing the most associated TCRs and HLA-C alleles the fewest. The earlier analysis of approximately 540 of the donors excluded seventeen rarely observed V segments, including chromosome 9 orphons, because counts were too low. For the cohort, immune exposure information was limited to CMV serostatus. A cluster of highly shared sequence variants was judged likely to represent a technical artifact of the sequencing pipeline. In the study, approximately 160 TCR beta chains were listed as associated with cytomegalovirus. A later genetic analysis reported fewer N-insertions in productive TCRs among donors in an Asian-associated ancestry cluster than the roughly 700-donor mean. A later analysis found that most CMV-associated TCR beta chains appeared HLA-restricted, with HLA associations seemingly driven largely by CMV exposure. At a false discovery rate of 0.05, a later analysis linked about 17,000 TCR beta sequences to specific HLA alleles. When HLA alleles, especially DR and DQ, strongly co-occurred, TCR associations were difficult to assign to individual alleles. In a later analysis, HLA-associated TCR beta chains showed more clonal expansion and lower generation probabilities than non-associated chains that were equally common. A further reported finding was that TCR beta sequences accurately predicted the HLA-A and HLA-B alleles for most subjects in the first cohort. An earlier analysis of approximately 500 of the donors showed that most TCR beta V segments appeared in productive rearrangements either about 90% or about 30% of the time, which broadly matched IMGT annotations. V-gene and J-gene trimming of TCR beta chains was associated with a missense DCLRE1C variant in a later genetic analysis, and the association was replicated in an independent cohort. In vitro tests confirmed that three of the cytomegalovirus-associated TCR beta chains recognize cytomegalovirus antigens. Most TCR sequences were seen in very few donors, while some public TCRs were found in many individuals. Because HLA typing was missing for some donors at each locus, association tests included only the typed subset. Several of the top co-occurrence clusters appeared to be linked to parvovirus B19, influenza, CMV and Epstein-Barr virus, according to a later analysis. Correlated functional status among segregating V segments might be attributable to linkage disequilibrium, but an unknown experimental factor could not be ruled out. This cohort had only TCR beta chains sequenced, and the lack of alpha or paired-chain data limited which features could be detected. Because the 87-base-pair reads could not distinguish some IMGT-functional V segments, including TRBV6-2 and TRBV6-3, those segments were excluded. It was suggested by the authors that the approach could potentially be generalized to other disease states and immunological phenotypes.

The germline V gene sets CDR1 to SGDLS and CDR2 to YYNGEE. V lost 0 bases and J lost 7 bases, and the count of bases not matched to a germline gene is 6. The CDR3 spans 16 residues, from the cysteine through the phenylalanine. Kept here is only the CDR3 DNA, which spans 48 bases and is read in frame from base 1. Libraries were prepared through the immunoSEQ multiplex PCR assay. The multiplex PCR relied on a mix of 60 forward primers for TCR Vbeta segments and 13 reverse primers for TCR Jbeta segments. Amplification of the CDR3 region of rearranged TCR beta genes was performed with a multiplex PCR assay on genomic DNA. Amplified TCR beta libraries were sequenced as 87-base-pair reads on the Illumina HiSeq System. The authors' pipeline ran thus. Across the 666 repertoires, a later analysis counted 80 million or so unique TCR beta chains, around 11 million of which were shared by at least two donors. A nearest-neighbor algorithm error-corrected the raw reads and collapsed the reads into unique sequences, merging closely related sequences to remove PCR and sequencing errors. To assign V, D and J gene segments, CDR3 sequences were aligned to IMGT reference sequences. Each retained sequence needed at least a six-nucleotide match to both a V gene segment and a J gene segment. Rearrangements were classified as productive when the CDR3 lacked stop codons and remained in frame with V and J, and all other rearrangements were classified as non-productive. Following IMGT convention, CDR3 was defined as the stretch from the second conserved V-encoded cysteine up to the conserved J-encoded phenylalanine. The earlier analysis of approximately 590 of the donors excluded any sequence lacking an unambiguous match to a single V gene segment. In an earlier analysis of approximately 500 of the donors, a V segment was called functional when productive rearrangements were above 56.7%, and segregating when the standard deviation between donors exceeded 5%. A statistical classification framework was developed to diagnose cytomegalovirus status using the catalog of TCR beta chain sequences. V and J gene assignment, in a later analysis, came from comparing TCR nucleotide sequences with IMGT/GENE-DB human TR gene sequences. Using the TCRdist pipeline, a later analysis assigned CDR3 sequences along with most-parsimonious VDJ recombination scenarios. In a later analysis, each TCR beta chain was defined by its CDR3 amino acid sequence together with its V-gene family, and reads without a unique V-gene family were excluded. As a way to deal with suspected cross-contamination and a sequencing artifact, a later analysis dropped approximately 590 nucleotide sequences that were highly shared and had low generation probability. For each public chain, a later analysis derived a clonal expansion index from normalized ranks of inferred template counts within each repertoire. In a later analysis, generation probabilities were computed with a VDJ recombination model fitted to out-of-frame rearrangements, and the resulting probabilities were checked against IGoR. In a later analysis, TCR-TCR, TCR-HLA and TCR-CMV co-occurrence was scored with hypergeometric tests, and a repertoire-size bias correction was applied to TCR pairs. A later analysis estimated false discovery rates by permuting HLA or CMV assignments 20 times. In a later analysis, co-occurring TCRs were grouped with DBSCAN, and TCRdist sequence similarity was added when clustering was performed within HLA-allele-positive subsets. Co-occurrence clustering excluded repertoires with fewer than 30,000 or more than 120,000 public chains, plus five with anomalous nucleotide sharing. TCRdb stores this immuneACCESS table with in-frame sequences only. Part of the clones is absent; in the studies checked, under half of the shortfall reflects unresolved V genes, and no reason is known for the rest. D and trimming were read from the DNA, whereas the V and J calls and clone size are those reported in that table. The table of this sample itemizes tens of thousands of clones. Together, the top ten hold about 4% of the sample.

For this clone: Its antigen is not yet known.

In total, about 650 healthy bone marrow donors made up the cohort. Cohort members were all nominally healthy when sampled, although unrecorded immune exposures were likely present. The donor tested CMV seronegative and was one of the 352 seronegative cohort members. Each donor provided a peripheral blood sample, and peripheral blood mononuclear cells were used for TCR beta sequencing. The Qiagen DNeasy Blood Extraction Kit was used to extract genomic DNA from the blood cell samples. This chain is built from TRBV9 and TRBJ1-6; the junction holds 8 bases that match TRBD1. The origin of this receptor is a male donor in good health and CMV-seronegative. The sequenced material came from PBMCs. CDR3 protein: CASSVGTGGRNSPLHF. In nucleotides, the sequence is TGTGCCAGCAGCGTAGGTACAGGGGGGCGGAATTCACCCCTCCACTTT.